The 23 T cell receptor beta chains in this list originate from one sample, sequenced in a study of cytomegalovirus exposure and HLA in healthy donors (dated by TCRdb to between 2016 and 2019). The library was obtained by the immunoSEQ multiplex PCR assay. The multiplex PCR relied on a mix of 60 forward primers for TCR Vbeta segments and 13 reverse primers for TCR Jbeta segments. TCRdb took over this immuneACCESS table, retaining in-frame rearrangements with V and J assigned. Such tables are incomplete; in checked studies, under half of the missing clones stem from an unresolved V gene, and the remainder is unexplained. Within this sample are about 69,000 clones, with under 80% of them counted one time only. Jointly, the top ten make up 14% of the sample. Input material: PBMCs. The receptors come from a male donor in good health and CMV-seropositive.

V gene TRBV7-2 combines with J gene TRBJ1-6; the D gene is possibly TRBD1 (6 bases). The germline V and J ends were trimmed by 6 bases and 9 bases, with 18 bases remaining between them. The CDR3 sequence is 15 residues long. Germline V gene data show CDR1 as SGHTA and CDR2 as FQGNSA. The CDR3 is CASRGLAGAGSPLHF. CDR3 sequence (DNA): TGTGCCAGCAGGGGGTTAGCGGGGGCGGGTTCACCCCTCCACTTT.

This chain joins TRBV21-1 and TRBJ2-1; whether TRBD2, the table's D call, matches the DNA was not checked. TRBV21-1 is listed as a pseudogene. The CDR3 is 16 residues long. The chain's CDR3 is CASSKGLAGSYNEQFF. CDR3 in DNA: TGTGCCAGCAGCAAAGGGCTCGCGGGCTCCTACAATGAGCAGTTCTTC.

The chain uses TRBV18 and TRBJ1-4; D might be TRBD1 (6 bases). Germline CDR1 KGHSH, CDR2 LQKENI. With 4 bases removed from V and 8 bases from J, the gap between germline ends came to 11 bases. The CDR3 covers 13 residues. In DNA, the CDR3 is TGTGCCAGCTCACGGGGGCAAGAGGAAAAACTGTTTTTT. Translating it yields CASSRGQEEKLFF.

Notes on this clone: The sample contains more than one DNA sequence encoding this CDR3. This chain uses TRBV10-3 with TRBJ1-3, with 9 bases that match TRBD1. Per the germline V gene, CDR1 is ENHRY and CDR2 is SYGVKD. With V trimmed by 2 bases and J by 7 bases, 0 bases remained unmatched. This CDR3 is built from 13 residues. CDR3 sequence reads: CAISEGQGNTIYF. The CDR3 nucleotides read TGTGCCATCAGTGAGGGACAGGGGAACACCATATATTTT.

The V and J genes are TRBV2 and TRBJ2-7; D perhaps matches TRBD2 (5 bases). Germline loops: CDR1 SNHLY, CDR2 FYNNEI. This CDR3 spans 15 amino acids. The V and J ends lost 0 bases and 5 bases respectively, with 14 bases between them. CDR3 region: CASSEAPGSGHEQYF. In DNA form, the CDR3 reads TGTGCCAGCAGTGAAGCTCCGGGGTCAGGCCACGAGCAGTACTTC.

In this sample, this clone turned up a few times. The chain links TRBV7-9 to TRBJ1-3; D not resolved. V gave up 5 bases and J gave up 0 bases, with 5 bases separating them. The germline V gene has CDR1 SEHNR and CDR2 FQNEAQ (reference sequence). There are 13 residues in the CDR3. The CDR3 spells CASSVYSGNTIYF. The CDR3, as DNA: TGTGCCAGCAGCGTCTACTCTGGAAACACCATATATTTT.

The chain links TRBV5-1 to TRBJ2-3; 10 positions match TRBD2. CDR1 and CDR2 from the germline V gene are SGHRS and YFSETQ. The CDR3 consists of 16 residues. J gave up 2 bases and V 7 bases, and 10 bases lay outside the gene matches. The CDR3 is CASHNKAGGSTDTQYF. Here the CDR3 DNA reads TGCGCCAGCCATAATAAAGCGGGGGGGTCCACAGATACGCAGTATTTT.

This clone was detected once. The V gene is TRBV25-1, the J gene TRBJ1-5; 7 bases are a match to TRBD1. The germline gives CDR1 MGHDK, CDR2 SYGVNS. This CDR3 spans 11 amino acids. The V segment lost 2 bases and the J segment 15 bases; nucleotides outside the gene matches: 4. CDR3 residues: CASSEGTERHF. In DNA, the CDR3 is TGTGCCAGCAGTGAAGGGACAGAAAGGCATTTT.

The V and J genes are TRBV7-6 and TRBJ2-3, with TRBD2 identical over 8 bases. Trimming took 6 bases from V and 5 from J; bases not matched to a gene: 7. The length of the CDR3 is 14 residues. Germline loops: CDR1 SGHVS, CDR2 FNYEAQ. The CDR3 protein is CASRGSGVRDTQYF. DNA for the CDR3: TGTGCCAGCAGGGGTAGCGGGGTACGAGATACGCAGTATTTT.

The rearrangement links TRBV6-5 to TRBJ2-7, with 7 positions matching TRBD1. The V gene end was trimmed by 4 bases and the J gene end by 2 bases; junction bases not matched to a gene: 8. The CDR3 totals 15 residues. Per germline, CDR1 MNHEY and CDR2 SVGAGI. In DNA form, the CDR3 reads TGTGCCAGCAGTTTCTCCGGGACAGTGACCTACGAGCAGTACTTC. Protein: CASSFSGTVTYEQYF.

The genes are TRBV11-3 and TRBJ2-5; D may be TRBD2 (5 bases). The V end lost 2 bases, the J end lost 2 bases, and 6 bases lay between the germline ends. The CDR3 totals 13 residues. The V gene's germline CDR1 is SGHNT and CDR2 YENEEA. This CDR3 is CASSLWRQETQYF. CDR3 nucleotide sequence: TGTGCCAGCAGCTTATGGAGGCAAGAGACCCAGTACTTC.

The rearrangement uses TRBV19 and TRBJ2-1, with a weak D call TRBD1 (6 bases). CDR3 length: 15 amino acids. Germline CDR1 is LNHDA and CDR2 is SQIVND (reference sequence). V lost 3 bases, J lost 1 base, and 10 bases lay in between. The CDR3 here is CASSILGASYNEQFF. The CDR3 DNA follows: TGTGCCAGTAGTATCCTGGGGGCGTCCTACAATGAGCAGTTCTTC. The full variable domain, rest sourced from reference TRBV19 and TRBJ2-1, is DGGITQSPKYLFRKEGQNVTLSCEQNLNHDAMYWYRQDPGQGLRLIYYSQIVNDFQKGDIAEGYSVSREKKESFPLTVTSAQKNPTAFYLCASSILGASYNEQFFGPGTRLTVL.

V and J are TRBV5-6 and TRBJ2-7; D gene unclear. The CDR3 runs 12 residues. From germline, CDR1 is SGHDT and CDR2 YYEEEE. Deletions cut 0 bases from V and 6 bases from J, with 7 bases between. The CDR3 loop is CASSLGLGEQYF. The CDR3 coding sequence is TGTGCCAGCAGCTTGGGTCTCGGCGAGCAGTACTTC. Together with reference TRBV5-6 and TRBJ2-7, the CDR3 gives the full variable domain: DAGVTQSPTHLIKTRGQQVTLRCSPKSGHDTVSWYQQALGQGPQFIFQYYEEEERQRGNFPDRFSGHQFPNYSSELNVNALLLGDSALYLCASSLGLGEQYFGPGTRLTVT.

The rearrangement uses TRBV29-1 and TRBJ2-7; 12 nucleotides line up with TRBD2. CDR1 is SQVTM and CDR2 is ANQGSEA in the germline V gene. Trimming at V came to 1 base and at J to 6 bases, leaving 4 bases not matched to a gene. The CDR3 sequence is 14 residues long. The CDR3 protein is CSVEGLAGAREQYF. Written as DNA, the CDR3 is TGCAGCGTTGAAGGACTAGCGGGAGCCCGCGAGCAGTACTTC.

J is TRBJ1-4 and V is TRBV27; 7 bases agree with TRBD1. V lost 4 bases and J lost 6; bases outside the gene matches: 5. Germline V gene sequence: CDR1 MNHEY, CDR2 SMNVEV (reference sequence). The CDR3 has 14 amino acids. CDR3 protein: CASSSRGRDEKLFF. The CDR3 DNA reads as TGTGCCAGCAGTTCTAGGGGGCGCGATGAAAAACTGTTTTTT.

CDR3 sequence reads: CASTITGGNTIYF. The CDR3 DNA reads as TGTGCCAGCACCATAACGGGTGGAAACACCATATATTTT. This sequence joins TRBV5-4 and TRBJ1-3; no reliable D call. V dropped 6 bases and J dropped 3 bases, with 10 bases sitting between them. The germline V gene encodes CDR1 SGHNT and CDR2 YYREEE (reference sequence). This CDR3 has 13 residues.

The chain links TRBV27 to TRBJ2-2, with a tentative D call TRBD1 (5 bases). The V and J ends lost 6 bases and 4 bases respectively, with 18 bases between them. The CDR3 is made up of 16 amino acids. In germline, CDR1 is MNHEY, CDR2 SMNVEV (reference sequence). The CDR3 sequence: CASSPLEWQGTGELFF. The DNA for the CDR3 is TGTGCCAGCAGCCCATTAGAGTGGCAGGGCACCGGGGAGCTGTTTTTT.

V usage is TRBV6-1 and J usage is TRBJ2-5; no clear D gene. V gave up 1 base and J gave up 1 base, with 16 bases separating them. Germline-derived CDR1 and CDR2 are MNHNS and SASEGT. This CDR3 has 17 residues. The CDR3 protein is CASSEGPRGGSQETQYF. The CDR3 bases are TGTGCCAGCAGTGAAGGGCCGAGAGGTGGATCCCAAGAGACCCAGTACTTC.

The V call is TRBV7-9, the J call TRBJ1-3; 8 positions match TRBD1. V lost 6 bases and J lost 7; bases outside the gene matches: 14. Germline lookup yields CDR1 SEHNR and CDR2 FQNEAQ (reference sequence). The CDR3 has 16 amino acids. The CDR3 sequence: CASSPTGGGLVNTIYF. DNA for the CDR3: TGTGCCAGCAGTCCTACAGGGGGAGGACTCGTGAACACCATATATTTT.

This clone has only a few counts. The chain is built from TRBV18 and TRBJ1-1; 8 nucleotides agree with TRBD1. CDR1 is KGHSH, CDR2 LQKENI, per germline. V gave up 3 bases and J gave up 0 bases; unmatched junction bases: 12. The CDR3 covers 18 residues. The CDR3 loop reads CASSPFSQGAGMNTEAFF. The CDR3 DNA is TGTGCCAGCTCACCCTTCTCCCAGGGGGCGGGAATGAACACTGAAGCTTTCTTT.

The V call is TRBV19, the J call TRBJ1-5; 9 bases map to TRBD1. Losses at the gene ends were 7 bases for V and 5 bases for J; bases not matched to a gene: 6. Germline-derived CDR1 and CDR2 are LNHDA and SQIVND (reference sequence). The length of the CDR3 is 14 residues. Here the CDR3 reads CASTTQGAHQPQHF. CDR3 coding DNA: TGTGCCAGTACTACACAGGGGGCGCATCAGCCCCAGCATTTT.

V and J are TRBV7-2 and TRBJ2-1, with 7 bases lining up with TRBD1. V trimming: 4 bases; J trimming: 9 bases; junction bases outside the gene matches: 9. Germline CDR1 is SGHTA and CDR2 is FQGNSA. This CDR3 is built from 14 residues. CDR3 coding DNA: TGTGCCAGCAGCTCGACAGGGACAGTCAGTGAGCAGTTCTTC. It specifies CASSSTGTVSEQFF.

In this sample, this clone turned up a few times. The chain links TRBV4-2 to TRBJ2-7; 14 bases align to TRBD2. V lost 0 bases, J lost 3 bases, and 1 base stayed unmatched. The germline gives CDR1 LGHNA, CDR2 YNFKEQ. The CDR3 has 16 amino acids. The CDR3 region is CASSQDGTSGSYEQYF. The CDR3 nucleotides read TGTGCCAGCAGCCAAGATGGGACTAGCGGGAGCTACGAGCAGTACTTC.